The present entry profiles one T cell receptor (beta chain) with its context. The antigen is not known. Libraries were prepared by immunoSEQ multiplex PCR; TCRdb keeps only in-frame clonotypes and omits some of them. Of 95,000 to 150,000 clones listed, about 90% were seen once; the top ten hold 5% to 6.5%. This record belongs to a study of T cell responses to AZD1222 COVID-19 vaccine. Overall study: Second-dose schedules of about 4 or about 12 weeks were combined.

Germline lookup yields CDR1 MNHEY and CDR2 SVGEGT. With V trimmed by 5 bases and J by 3 bases, 5 bases remained unmatched. The CDR3 sequence is 14 residues long. Notes on the study in general: Reportedly, nearly half the spike-specific TCRs target unmutated variant regions. The donor cohort was predominantly white British with a female majority, and clonal diversity may have been underestimated.

This sequence joins TRBV6-2 or TRBV6-3 and TRBJ2-7, with 9 bases identical to TRBD1. The clonotype originates from an adult in good health. Material: peripheral blood, obtained on day 0 of AZD1222 vaccination. The DNA of the CDR3 is TGTGCCAGCAGTCCCGGGACAGGGAACTACGAGCAGTACTTC. Protein: CASSPGTGNYEQYF.